The rows below give T cell receptor beta chains drawn from one sample of a study of blood T cell repertoires in COVID-19. TCRdb's table, derived via immunoSEQ multiplex PCR, lists solely in-frame clones and lacks some. In the table there are around 100,000 clones, 70% to 90% of which are singletons. Sample: peripheral blood. Receptors originate from a man over 45 in a cohort sampled during active COVID-19. Each CDR3 is given with its conserved first and last residue. D genes are given only for firm matches. Clone size is given for some rows only: seen once, a few or many times, or a class if the clone is expanded.

v_gene,d_gene,abundance,j_gene,CDR3aa,CDR3nt
TRBV19,TRBD1,few,TRBJ1-5,CASSTGGPQPQHF,TGTGCCAGTAGTACAGGGGGCCCTCAGCCCCAGCATTTT
TRBV29-1,NA,NA,TRBJ1-1,CSASGGPNTEAFF,TGCAGCGCATCCGGCGGTCCGAACACTGAAGCTTTCTTT
TRBV5-1,NA,once,TRBJ1-3,CASSLGDTGNTIYF,TGCGCCAGCAGCTTGGGGGACACTGGAAACACCATATATTTT
TRBV5-4,NA,medium-sized,TRBJ2-7,CASSLIGAGEQYF,TGTGCCAGCAGCTTGATCGGGGCGGGGGAGCAGTACTTC
TRBV27,NA,NA,TRBJ2-1,CASSIGAYNEQFF,TGTGCCAGCAGTATCGGGGCCTACAATGAGCAGTTCTTC
TRBV5-6,NA,NA,TRBJ1-2,CASSYRDINYGYTF,TGTGCCAGCAGCTACCGGGACATAAACTATGGCTACACCTTC
TRBV5-1,NA,NA,TRBJ1-1,CASSPGPGRGTEAFF,TGCGCCAGCAGCCCCGGACCGGGGAGGGGCACTGAAGCTTTCTTT
TRBV5-1,NA,NA,TRBJ2-1,CASSFGYSYNEQFF,TGCGCCAGCAGCTTCGGGTACTCCTACAATGAGCAGTTCTTC
TRBV29-1,TRBD1,NA,TRBJ2-3,CSVTGVGGTDTQYF,TGCAGCGTGACAGGGGTAGGGGGCACAGATACGCAGTATTTT
TRBV29-1,TRBD1,NA,TRBJ1-1,CSVGTGTHMNTEAFF,TGCAGCGTAGGGACAGGGACCCACATGAACACTGAAGCTTTCTTT
TRBV28,TRBD1,NA,TRBJ1-1,CASSLTGRTEAFF,TGTGCCAGCAGTTTGACAGGGAGGACTGAAGCTTTCTTT
TRBV7-8,TRBD2,NA,TRBJ2-1,CASSLGAGGPYNEQFF,TGTGCCAGCAGCTTAGGTGCGGGGGGGCCCTACAATGAGCAGTTCTTC
TRBV19,NA,NA,TRBJ2-4,CASSPGGIVNIQYF,TGTGCCAGTAGCCCAGGGGGGATAGTAAACATTCAGTACTTC
TRBV10-1,NA,NA,TRBJ2-3,CASSDGGASDTQYF,TGCGCCAGCAGTGATGGGGGGGCCTCAGATACGCAGTATTTT
TRBV2,NA,once,TRBJ2-2,CASSGQGKRTGELFF,TGTGCCAGCAGTGGCCAGGGGAAGAGGACCGGGGAGCTGTTTTTT
TRBV6-5,NA,NA,TRBJ2-3,CASCGNTDTQYF,TGTGCCAGCTGCGGGAACACAGATACGCAGTATTTT
TRBV6-1,TRBD1,NA,TRBJ1-2,CASSALGTGSTNYGYTF,TGTGCCAGCAGTGCCCTCGGGACAGGCAGCACTAACTATGGCTACACCTTC
TRBV3-1/TRBV3-2,NA,NA,TRBJ1-2,CASSQITGSGYTF,TGTGCCAGCAGCCAAATCACAGGGAGTGGCTACACCTTC
TRBV7-7,NA,NA,TRBJ2-1,CASSLGGPFDEQFF,TGTGCCAGCAGCTTAGGCGGGCCCTTTGATGAGCAGTTCTTC
TRBV2,TRBD1,NA,TRBJ1-1,CASSYTGGITEAFF,TGTGCCAGCAGTTATACAGGGGGCATCACTGAAGCTTTCTTT
TRBV19,NA,NA,TRBJ1-5,CASSPTVEVSPQHF,TGTGCCAGTAGTCCAACAGTGGAGGTCTCGCCCCAGCATTTT
TRBV29-1,TRBD1,NA,TRBJ2-5,CSVRAQGVETQYF,TGCAGCGTTCGGGCCCAGGGGGTCGAGACCCAGTACTTC